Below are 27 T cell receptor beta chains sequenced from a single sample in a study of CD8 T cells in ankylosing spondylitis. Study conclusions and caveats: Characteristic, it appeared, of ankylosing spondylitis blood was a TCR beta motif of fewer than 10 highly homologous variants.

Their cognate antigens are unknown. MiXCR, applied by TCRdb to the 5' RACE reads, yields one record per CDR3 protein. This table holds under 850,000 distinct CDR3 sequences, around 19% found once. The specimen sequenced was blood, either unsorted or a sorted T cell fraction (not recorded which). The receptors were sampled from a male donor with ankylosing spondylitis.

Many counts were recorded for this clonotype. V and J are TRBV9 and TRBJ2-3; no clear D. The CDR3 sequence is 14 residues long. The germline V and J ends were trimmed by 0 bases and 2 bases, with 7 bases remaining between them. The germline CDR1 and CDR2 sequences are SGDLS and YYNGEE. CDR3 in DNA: TGTGCCAGCAGCGTAGTTTCCAACACAGATACGCAGTATTTT. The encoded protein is CASSVVSNTDTQYF.

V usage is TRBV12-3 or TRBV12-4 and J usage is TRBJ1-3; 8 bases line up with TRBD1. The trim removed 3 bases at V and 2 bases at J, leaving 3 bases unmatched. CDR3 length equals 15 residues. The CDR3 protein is CASSFGRGPGNTIYF. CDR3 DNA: TGTGCCAGCAGTTTCGGCAGGGGGCCTGGAAACACCATATATTTT.

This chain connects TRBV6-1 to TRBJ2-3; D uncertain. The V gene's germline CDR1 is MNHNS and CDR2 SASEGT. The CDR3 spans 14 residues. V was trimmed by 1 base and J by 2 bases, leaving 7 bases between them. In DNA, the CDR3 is TGTGCCAGCAGTGAAGATCCAAACACAGATACGCAGTATTTT. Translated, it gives CASSEDPNTDTQYF.

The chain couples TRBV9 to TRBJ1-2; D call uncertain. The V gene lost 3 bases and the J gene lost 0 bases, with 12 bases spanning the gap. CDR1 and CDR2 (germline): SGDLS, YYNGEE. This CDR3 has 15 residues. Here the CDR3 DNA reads TGTGCCAGCAGCGCGGAGGTCGGCTCTAACTATGGCTACACCTTC. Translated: CASSAEVGSNYGYTF.

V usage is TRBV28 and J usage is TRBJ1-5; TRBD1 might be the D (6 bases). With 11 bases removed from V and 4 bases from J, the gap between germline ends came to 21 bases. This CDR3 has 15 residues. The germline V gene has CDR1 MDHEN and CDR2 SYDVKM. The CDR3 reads CAAKLSRGSNQPQHF. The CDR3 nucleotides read TGTGCCGCCAAGTTATCCAGGGGCTCAAATCAGCCCCAGCATTTT. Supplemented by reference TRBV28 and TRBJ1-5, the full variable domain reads DVKVTQSSRYLVKRTGEKVFLECVQDMDHENMFWYRQDPGLGLRLIYFSYDVKMKEKGDIPEGYSVSREKKERFSLILESASTNQTSMYLCAAKLSRGSNQPQHFGDGTRLSIL.

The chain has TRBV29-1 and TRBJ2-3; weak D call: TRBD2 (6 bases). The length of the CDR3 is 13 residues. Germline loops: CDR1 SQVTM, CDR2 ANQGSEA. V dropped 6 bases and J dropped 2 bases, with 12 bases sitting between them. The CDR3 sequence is CSVIAVLTDTQYF. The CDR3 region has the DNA TGCAGCGTGATAGCGGTCCTCACAGATACGCAGTATTTT.

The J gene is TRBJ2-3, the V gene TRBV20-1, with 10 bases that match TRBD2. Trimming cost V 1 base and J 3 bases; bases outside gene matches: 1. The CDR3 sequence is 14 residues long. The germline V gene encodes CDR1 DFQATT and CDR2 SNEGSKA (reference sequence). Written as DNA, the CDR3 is TGCAGTGCTAGAGGGACTAGCGGAACAGATACGCAGTATTTT. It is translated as CSARGTSGTDTQYF.

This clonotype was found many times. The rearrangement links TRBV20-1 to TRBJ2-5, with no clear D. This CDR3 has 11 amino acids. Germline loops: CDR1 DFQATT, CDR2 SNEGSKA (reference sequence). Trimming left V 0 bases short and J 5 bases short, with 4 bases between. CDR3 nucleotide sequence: TGCAGTGCTAGAGATCGGGAGACCCAGTACTTC. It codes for CSARDRETQYF.

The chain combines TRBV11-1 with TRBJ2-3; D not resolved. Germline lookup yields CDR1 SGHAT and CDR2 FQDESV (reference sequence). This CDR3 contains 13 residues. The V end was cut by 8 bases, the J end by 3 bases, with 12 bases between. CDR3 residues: CASSRAYTDTQYF. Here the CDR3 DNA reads TGTGCCAGCTCCCGGGCATATACAGATACGCAGTATTTT.

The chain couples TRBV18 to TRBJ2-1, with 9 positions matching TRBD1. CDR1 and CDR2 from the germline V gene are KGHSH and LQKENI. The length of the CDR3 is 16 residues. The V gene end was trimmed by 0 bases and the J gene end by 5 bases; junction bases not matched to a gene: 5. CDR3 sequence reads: CASSPPTGGYHNEQFF. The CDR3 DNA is TGTGCCAGCTCACCACCCACAGGGGGCTACCACAATGAGCAGTTCTTC.

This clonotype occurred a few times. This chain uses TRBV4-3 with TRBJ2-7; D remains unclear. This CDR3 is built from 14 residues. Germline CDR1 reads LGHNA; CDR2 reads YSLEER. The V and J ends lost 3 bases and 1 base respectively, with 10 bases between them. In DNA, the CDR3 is TGCGCCAGCAGCCACGGACCCGGGTCCTACGAGCAGTACTTC. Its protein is CASSHGPGSYEQYF.

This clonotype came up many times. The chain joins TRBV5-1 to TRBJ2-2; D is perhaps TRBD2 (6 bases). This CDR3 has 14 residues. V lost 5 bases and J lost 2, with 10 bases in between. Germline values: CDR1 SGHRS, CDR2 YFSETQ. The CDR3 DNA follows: TGCGCCAGCAGGGCCGGGACTAACACCGGGGAGCTGTTTTTT. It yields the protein CASRAGTNTGELFF.

The CDR3 DNA is TGCGCCAGCAGCCAAGATAGGCGGTTCTCCTATGAAAAACTGTTTTTT. Encoded protein: CASSQDRRFSYEKLFF. The V and J genes are TRBV4-3 and TRBJ1-4; D is undetermined. The V end was cut by 0 bases, the J end by 6 bases, with 14 bases between. The CDR3 spans 16 residues. CDR1 is LGHNA, CDR2 YSLEER, per germline.

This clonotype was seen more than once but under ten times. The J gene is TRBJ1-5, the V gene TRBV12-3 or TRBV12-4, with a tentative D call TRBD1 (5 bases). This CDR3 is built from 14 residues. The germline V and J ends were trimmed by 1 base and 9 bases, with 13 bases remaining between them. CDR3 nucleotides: TGTGCCAGCAGTTTAGTTCGGGGGTCGGGGCCCCAGCATTTT. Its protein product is CASSLVRGSGPQHF.

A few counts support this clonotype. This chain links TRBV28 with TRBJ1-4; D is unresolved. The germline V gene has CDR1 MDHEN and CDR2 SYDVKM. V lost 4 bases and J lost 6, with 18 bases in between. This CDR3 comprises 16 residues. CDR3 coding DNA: TGTGCCAGCAGTTCCCCTCGCGGGGTCCGTGATGAAAAACTGTTTTTT. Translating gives CASSSPRGVRDEKLFF.

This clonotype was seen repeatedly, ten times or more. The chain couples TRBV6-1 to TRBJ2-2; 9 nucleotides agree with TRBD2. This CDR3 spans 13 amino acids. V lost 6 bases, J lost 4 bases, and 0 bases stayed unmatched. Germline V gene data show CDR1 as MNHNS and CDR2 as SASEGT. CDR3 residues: CASRLAGTGELFF. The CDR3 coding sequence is TGTGCCAGCAGACTAGCGGGCACCGGGGAGCTGTTTTTT.

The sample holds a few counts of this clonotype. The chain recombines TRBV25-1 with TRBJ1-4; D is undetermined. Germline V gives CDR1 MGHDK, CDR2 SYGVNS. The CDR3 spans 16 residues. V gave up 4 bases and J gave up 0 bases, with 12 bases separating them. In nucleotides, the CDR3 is TGTGCCAGCAGTGGGGCGGATTACGCAACTAATGAAAAACTGTTTTTT. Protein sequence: CASSGADYATNEKLFF.

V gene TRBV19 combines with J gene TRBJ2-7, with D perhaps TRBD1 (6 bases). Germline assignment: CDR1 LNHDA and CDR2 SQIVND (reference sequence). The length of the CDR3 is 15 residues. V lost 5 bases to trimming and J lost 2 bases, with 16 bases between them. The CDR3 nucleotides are TGTGCCAGTAGTGAGGACAGTACCTGGCCCTACGAGCAGTACTTC. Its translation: CASSEDSTWPYEQYF.

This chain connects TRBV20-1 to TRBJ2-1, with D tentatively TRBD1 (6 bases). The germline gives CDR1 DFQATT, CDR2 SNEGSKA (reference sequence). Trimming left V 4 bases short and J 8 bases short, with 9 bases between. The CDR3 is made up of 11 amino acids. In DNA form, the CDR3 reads TGCAGTGCTATACAGGGCCATGAGCAGTTCTTC. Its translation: CSAIQGHEQFF.

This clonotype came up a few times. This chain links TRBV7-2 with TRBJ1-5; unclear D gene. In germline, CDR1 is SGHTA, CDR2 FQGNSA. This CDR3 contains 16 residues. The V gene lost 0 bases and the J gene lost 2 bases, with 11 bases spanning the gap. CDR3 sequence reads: CASSLARLSGNQPQHF. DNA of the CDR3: TGTGCCAGCAGCTTAGCGAGGTTATCGGGCAATCAGCCCCAGCATTTT.

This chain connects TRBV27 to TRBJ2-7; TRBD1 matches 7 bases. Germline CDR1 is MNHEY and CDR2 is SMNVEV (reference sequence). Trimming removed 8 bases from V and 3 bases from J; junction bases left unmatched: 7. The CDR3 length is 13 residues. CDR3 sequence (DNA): TGTGCCAGCGCTACAGGGGTATTCTACGAGCAGTACTTC. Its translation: CASATGVFYEQYF.

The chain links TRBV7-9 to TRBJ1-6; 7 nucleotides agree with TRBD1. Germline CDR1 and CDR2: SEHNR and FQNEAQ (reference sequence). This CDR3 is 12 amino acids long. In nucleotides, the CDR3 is TGTGCAGACGGGACAGCCAATTCACCCCTCCACTTT. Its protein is CADGTANSPLHF.

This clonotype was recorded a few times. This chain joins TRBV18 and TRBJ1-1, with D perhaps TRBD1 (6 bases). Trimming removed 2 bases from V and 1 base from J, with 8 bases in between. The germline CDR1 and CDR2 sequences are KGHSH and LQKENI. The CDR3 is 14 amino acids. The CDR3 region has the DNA TGTGCCAGCTCACCAGCGACAGGGAACACTGAAGCTTTCTTT. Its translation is CASSPATGNTEAFF.

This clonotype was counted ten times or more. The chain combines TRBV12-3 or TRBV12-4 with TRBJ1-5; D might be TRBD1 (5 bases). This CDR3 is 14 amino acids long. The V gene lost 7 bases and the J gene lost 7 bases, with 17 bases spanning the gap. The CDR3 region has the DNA TGTGCCAGCACCATCGGGGGGTTAGTCCAGCCCCAGCATTTT. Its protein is CASTIGGLVQPQHF.

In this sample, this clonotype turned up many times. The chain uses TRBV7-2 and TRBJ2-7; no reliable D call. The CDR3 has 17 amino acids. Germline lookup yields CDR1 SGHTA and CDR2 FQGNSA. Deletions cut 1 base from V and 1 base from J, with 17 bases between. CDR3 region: CASSLGASGAKSYEQYF. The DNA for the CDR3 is TGTGCCAGCAGCTTAGGAGCCTCCGGCGCGAAGTCCTACGAGCAGTACTTC. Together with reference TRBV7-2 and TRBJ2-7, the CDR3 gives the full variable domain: GAGVSQSPSNKVTEKGKDVELRCDPISGHTALYWYRQSLGQGLEFLIYFQGNSAPDKSGLPSDRFSAERTGGSVSTLTIQRTQQEDSAVYLCASSLGASGAKSYEQYFGPGTRLTVT.

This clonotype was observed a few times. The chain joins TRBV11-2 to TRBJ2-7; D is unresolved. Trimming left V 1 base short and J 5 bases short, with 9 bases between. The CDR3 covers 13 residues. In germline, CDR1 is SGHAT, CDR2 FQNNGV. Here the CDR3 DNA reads TGTGCCAGCAGCTTAGTGTCATACAACGAGCAGTACTTC. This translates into CASSLVSYNEQYF.

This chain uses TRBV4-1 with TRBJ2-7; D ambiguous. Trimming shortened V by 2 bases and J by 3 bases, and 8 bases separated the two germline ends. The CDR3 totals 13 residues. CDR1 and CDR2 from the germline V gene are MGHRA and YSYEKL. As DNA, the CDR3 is TGCGCCAGCAGCCAATTGGAGATCTACGAGCAGTACTTC. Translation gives CASSQLEIYEQYF.